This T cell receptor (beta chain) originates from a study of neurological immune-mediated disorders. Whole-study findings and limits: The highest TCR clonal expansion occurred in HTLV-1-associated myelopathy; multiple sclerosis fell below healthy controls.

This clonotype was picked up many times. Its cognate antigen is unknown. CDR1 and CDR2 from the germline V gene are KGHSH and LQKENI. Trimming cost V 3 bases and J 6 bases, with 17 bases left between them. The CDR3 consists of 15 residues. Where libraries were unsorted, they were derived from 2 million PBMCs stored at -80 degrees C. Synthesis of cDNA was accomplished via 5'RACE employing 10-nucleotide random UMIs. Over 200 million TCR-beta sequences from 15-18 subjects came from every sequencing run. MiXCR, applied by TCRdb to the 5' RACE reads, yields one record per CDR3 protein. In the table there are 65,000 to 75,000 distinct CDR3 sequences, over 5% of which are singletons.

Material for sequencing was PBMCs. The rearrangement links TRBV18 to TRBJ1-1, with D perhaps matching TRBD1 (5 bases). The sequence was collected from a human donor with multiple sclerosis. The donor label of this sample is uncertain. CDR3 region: CASSPPRQGRAEAFF. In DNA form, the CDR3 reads TGTGCCAGCTCACCCCCAAGGCAGGGAAGGGCTGAAGCTTTCTTT.